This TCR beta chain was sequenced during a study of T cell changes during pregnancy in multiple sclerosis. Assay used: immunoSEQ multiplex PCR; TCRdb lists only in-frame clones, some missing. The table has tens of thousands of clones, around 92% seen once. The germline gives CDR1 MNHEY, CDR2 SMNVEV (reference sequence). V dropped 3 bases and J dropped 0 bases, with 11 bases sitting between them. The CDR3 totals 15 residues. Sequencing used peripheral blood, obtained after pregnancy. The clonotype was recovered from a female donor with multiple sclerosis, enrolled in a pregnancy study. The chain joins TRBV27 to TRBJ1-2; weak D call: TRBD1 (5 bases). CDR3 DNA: TGTGCCAGCAGTTTTGCATCAGGGTCTAACTATGGCTACACCTTC. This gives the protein CASSFASGSNYGYTF.